This TCR beta chain was recorded in a study of type 1 regulatory T cells. In the study overall: T-allo10 is an in vitro-generated, Tr1-enriched CD4 T cell product specific for alloantigen.

TCRdb ran MiXCR on the reads and lists one entry per CDR3 protein. Found here are 20,000 to 25,000 distinct CDR3 sequences, approximately 51% of them singletons; the top ten hold under 5%. Germline-derived CDR1 and CDR2 are SGHNT and YENEEA. Trimming removed 0 bases from V and 0 bases from J; junction bases left unmatched: 2. The CDR3 contains 16 residues. This clonotype has only a few counts. Its matching antigen is unknown. The sequence came from a human donor in good health. This chain connects TRBV11-3 to TRBJ2-7; 10 bases map to TRBD1. The specimen sequenced was cultured T cells, either the whole culture or a sorted T cell fraction (not recorded which). This CDR3 reads CASSLERTGGSYEQYF. The CDR3 DNA follows: TGTGCCAGCAGCTTAGAGAGGACAGGGGGCTCCTACGAGCAGTACTTC. The complete variable domain, with remaining parts taken from reference TRBV11-3 and TRBJ2-7, reads EAGVVQSPRYKIIEKKQPVAFWCNPISGHNTLYWYLQNLGQGPELLIRYENEEAVDDSQLPKDRFSAERLKGVDSTLKIQPAELGDSAVYLCASSLERTGGSYEQYFGPGTRLTVT.